This TCR beta chain stems from a study of T-cell reconstitution after alpha-beta-depleted transplantation in children. Study-level results: Newly produced T cells mostly accounted for T-cell counts and diversity one year post-transplant. About two months after transplant, alpha-beta T cells reportedly came from several hundred expanded graft clones. Where some patients showed high TCRbeta diversity at day 60, it came from recipient T cells and thymic progenitors that had survived.

Unique molecular identifiers were built into the TCRbeta library. TCRdb processed the PCR reads anew with MiXCR; each CDR3 protein has one entry. The sample records around 440,000 distinct CDR3 sequences, roughly a tenth being singletons. CDR1 and CDR2 (germline): SGHRS, YFSETQ. Trimming took 0 bases from V and 10 from J; bases not matched to a gene: 7. CDR3 length: 15 amino acids. This clonotype was counted many times. Its target is not known. The source of this sequence is a child aged 2 to 10 with inherited bone marrow failure, due to receive a stem cell transplant. The J gene is TRBJ1-6, the V gene TRBV5-1, with 7 bases matching TRBD1. The sample here was PBMCs, taken before TCRalphabeta/CD19-depleted stem cell transplant. The DNA of the CDR3 is TGCGCCAGCAGCTTGGGGACAGGCTCCTACTCACCCCTCCACTTT. It codes for CASSLGTGSYSPLHF.